This TCR beta chain was sequenced during a study of shared clonotypes between healthy human individuals. Study in general: Per donor, CD8 memory used one plate, CD8 naive used two, CD4 memory used three and CD4 naive used three. Regarding the study as a whole: Sampling involved blood alone; tissue repertoires likely differ.

A remark on this clone: The antigen is not known.

CDR3 length: 13 residues. The germline CDR1 and CDR2 sequences are MGHRA and YSYEKL. V was pared by 1 base and J by 1 base, with 4 bases between. Data came from immunoSEQ multiplex PCR; TCRdb stores just in-frame clones and leaves some out. The sample lists about 2.3 million clones; 85% to 95% were seen once. The receptor's source is a man aged 18 to 30 in good health. Some clones in this sample may be carry-over from other donors' samples. Sequenced material: naive CD4+ T cells from PBMCs. Subset defined: CD45RA+ positively selected. V is TRBV4-1 and J is TRBJ2-5; D is uncertain. In DNA, the CDR3 is TGCGCCAGCAGCCAAGTCAGCCAAGAGACCCAGTACTTC. This sequence encodes CASSQVSQETQYF.